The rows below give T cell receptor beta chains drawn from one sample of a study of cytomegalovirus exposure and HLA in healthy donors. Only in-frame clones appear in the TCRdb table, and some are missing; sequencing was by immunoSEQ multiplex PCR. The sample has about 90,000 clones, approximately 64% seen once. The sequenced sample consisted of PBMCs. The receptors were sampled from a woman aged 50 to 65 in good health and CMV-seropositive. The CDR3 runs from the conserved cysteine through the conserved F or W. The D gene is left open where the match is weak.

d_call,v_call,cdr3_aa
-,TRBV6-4,CASSEEVGETQYF
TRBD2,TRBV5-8,CASSTFLAGDTDTQYF
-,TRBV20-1,CSARTVDGYTF
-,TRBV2,CASSALPRTNYGYTF
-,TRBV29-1,CSVEDSRGGRDEQFF
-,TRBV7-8,CASSPLTRLTDTQYF
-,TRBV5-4,CASSLASGRNYGYTF
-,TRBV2,CASTSEKETQYF
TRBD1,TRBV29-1,CSVEDGTGTDTQYF
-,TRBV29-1,CSVEDWERAGRKLFF
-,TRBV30,CAWSKGRGHYNEQFF
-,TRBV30,CAWAGGTDQPQHF
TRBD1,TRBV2,CASSEDSGQRNTEAFF
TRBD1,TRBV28,CASSLGQGYGYTF
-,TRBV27,CASSPGGSYQETQYF
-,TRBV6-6,CASSPGANYGYTF
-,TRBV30,CAWSLTGTPTSEQYF